Given below is one T cell receptor beta chain in context. Its antigen is undetermined. Every donor was a healthy person donating bone marrow. CDR1 is SGHVS, CDR2 FNYEAQ, per germline. With 5 bases clipped from V and 6 bases from J, the junction kept 10 bases outside the gene matches. This CDR3 spans 15 amino acids. PCR used 60 Vbeta primers and 13 Jbeta primers. Measured with immunoSEQ multiplex PCR; TCRdb has only the in-frame clones, and not every one. Of 55,000 to 65,000 clones in the sample, roughly nine tenths are singletons; the top ten hold 1.5%. This specimen comes from a study of cytomegalovirus exposure and HLA in healthy donors. General observations from the study: A missense DCLRE1C variant was associated with V- and J-gene trimming of TCR beta chains in a later analysis, and an independent cohort replicated the association.

Sequenced material: PBMCs. The chain has TRBV7-6 and TRBJ2-7; TRBD1 aligns across 10 bases. This TCR was recovered from a young man in good health and CMV-seropositive. The CDR3 spells CASSPGTGDSGEQYF. The CDR3 DNA is TGTGCCAGCAGCCCCGGGACAGGGGACTCGGGCGAGCAGTACTTC.